A single sample is the source of the 24 T cell receptor beta chains below, sequenced in a study of T cell changes during pregnancy in multiple sclerosis. The data were produced by immunoSEQ multiplex PCR, yet TCRdb's version contains in-frame clones alone and is incomplete. This table has around 40,000 clones, approximately 90% appearing once. The sequenced sample was CD4+ T cells from peripheral blood mononuclear cells, obtained before pregnancy. The receptors here all came from a female donor with multiple sclerosis, enrolled in a pregnancy study.

This clone appeared once. The chain employs TRBV2 and TRBJ1-6, with 7 nucleotides matching TRBD1. The CDR3 contains 15 residues. Trimming cost V 7 bases and J 7 bases; bases outside gene matches: 10. Looked up from germline, CDR1 is SNHLY and CDR2 is FYNNEI. The CDR3 DNA sequence: TGTGCCAGCATCGACAGGGTCTGGGGAAATTCACCCCTCCACTTT. Translation gives CASIDRVWGNSPLHF.

This chain uses TRBV18 with TRBJ1-2; 11 nucleotides align to TRBD1. This CDR3 has 16 residues. The V and J ends lost 3 bases and 3 bases, in that order; junction bases with no gene match: 6. The germline CDR1 and CDR2 sequences are KGHSH and LQKENI. Here the CDR3 DNA reads TGTGCCAGCTCACCGATGGACAGGGGGCAGGACTATGGCTACACCTTC. It specifies CASSPMDRGQDYGYTF.

This chain connects TRBV4-2 to TRBJ2-7; D may be TRBD2 (6 bases). The CDR3 spans 12 residues. Germline loops: CDR1 LGHNA, CDR2 YNFKEQ. V was clipped by 0 bases and J by 7 bases, with 7 bases between them. The CDR3 reads CASSQEGGEQYF. The CDR3 nucleotides read TGTGCCAGCAGCCAAGAGGGAGGAGAGCAGTACTTC.

The chain is built from TRBV4-3 and TRBJ1-3, with 8 bases that match TRBD1. CDR3 length: 21 amino acids. V lost 0 bases, J lost 1 base, and 17 bases stayed unmatched. Per germline, CDR1 LGHNA and CDR2 YSLEER. The chain's CDR3 is CASSQDPVGTGQGGSGNTIYF. CDR3 bases: TGCGCCAGCAGCCAAGATCCCGTCGGGACAGGCCAAGGAGGTTCTGGAAACACCATATATTTT.

J is TRBJ1-2 and V is TRBV5-5, with 9 bases that match TRBD1. This CDR3 region has 13 residues. Germline V gives CDR1 SGHKS, CDR2 YYEKEE (reference sequence). V dropped 5 bases and J dropped 3; count of bases not matched to a gene: 2. CDR3 sequence reads: CASSRTGDYGYTF. The CDR3 coding sequence is TGTGCCAGCAGTCGGACAGGGGACTATGGCTACACCTTC.

This chain uses TRBV6-1 with TRBJ2-3; 9 positions match TRBD1. The CDR3 loop spans 14 amino acids. Germline CDR1 is MNHNS and CDR2 is SASEGT. The V and J ends lost 4 bases and 4 bases, in that order; junction bases with no gene match: 3. This chain's CDR3 is CASSVGTGSDTQYF. CDR3 nucleotide sequence: TGTGCCAGCAGTGTGGGGACAGGGTCAGATACGCAGTATTTT.

The chain recombines TRBV19 with TRBJ2-3, with 10 bases fitting TRBD2. This CDR3 comprises 16 residues. The J segment lost 5 bases and the V segment lost 10 bases, leaving 15 bases of the junction unmatched. CDR1 is LNHDA and CDR2 is SQIVND in the germline V gene (reference sequence). CDR3 protein: CATQSPLAGEVDTQYF. The CDR3 coding sequence is TGTGCCACCCAGTCGCCCCTAGCGGGGGAAGTAGATACGCAGTATTTT.

The chain is built from TRBV11-2 and TRBJ2-5; 7 positions match TRBD2. Germline V gene data show CDR1 as SGHAT and CDR2 as FQNNGV. With V trimmed by 1 base and J by 11 bases, 10 bases remained unmatched. This CDR3 spans 14 amino acids. CDR3: CASSLASLADRQYF. For the CDR3, the DNA is TGTGCCAGCAGCTTAGCCTCCCTAGCGGATAGACAGTACTTC.

The chain joins TRBV7-2 to TRBJ2-3; 9 positions agree with TRBD1. Germline V gene data show CDR1 as SGHTA and CDR2 as FQGNSA. Trimming at V came to 5 bases and at J to 5 bases, leaving 5 bases not matched to a gene. The CDR3 spans 14 residues. The CDR3: CASSRDRGVDTQYF. The CDR3 DNA follows: TGTGCCAGCAGCCGTGACAGGGGGGTAGATACGCAGTATTTT. Together with reference TRBV7-2 and TRBJ2-3, the CDR3 gives the full variable domain: GAGVSQSPSNKVTEKGKDVELRCDPISGHTALYWYRQSLGQGLEFLIYFQGNSAPDKSGLPSDRFSAERTGGSVSTLTIQRTQQEDSAVYLCASSRDRGVDTQYFGPGTRLTVL.

This clone appeared a single time. The genes are TRBV5-6 and TRBJ1-4; D unclear. This CDR3 has 15 residues. Trimming took 1 base from V and 0 from J, leaving 7 bases between them. CDR1 SGHDT and CDR2 YYEEEE come from the germline V gene. CDR3 loop: CASSLMGATNEKLFF. The CDR3 DNA sequence: TGTGCCAGCAGCTTGATGGGCGCAACTAATGAAAAACTGTTTTTT.

The J gene is TRBJ2-3, the V gene TRBV6-5, with D unresolved. Germline CDR1 and CDR2: MNHEY and SVGAGI. This CDR3 spans 14 amino acids. The V gene lost 0 bases and the J gene lost 2 bases, with 6 bases spanning the gap. CDR3 residues: CASSYSTITDTQYF. CDR3 nucleotide sequence: TGTGCCAGCAGTTACTCAACTATCACAGATACGCAGTATTTT.

This sequence joins TRBV5-5 and TRBJ1-1, with D unclear. This CDR3 region has 12 residues. CDR1 and CDR2 from the germline V gene are SGHKS and YYEKEE (reference sequence). V was shortened by 6 bases and J by 7 bases, with 13 bases between the two germline ends. The CDR3 sequence: CASKLGPLEAFF. For the CDR3, the DNA is TGTGCCAGCAAGCTTGGGCCACTTGAAGCTTTCTTT. The complete variable domain, with remaining parts taken from reference TRBV5-5 and TRBJ1-1, reads DAGVTQSPTHLIKTRGQQVTLRCSPISGHKSVSWYQQVLGQGPQFIFQYYEKEERGRGNFPDRFSARQFPNYSSELNVNALLLGDSALYLCASKLGPLEAFFGQGTRLTVV.

V and J are TRBV19 and TRBJ1-5, with D possibly being TRBD1 (6 bases). CDR1 and CDR2 from the germline V gene are LNHDA and SQIVND (reference sequence). The V gene lost 6 bases and the J gene lost 5 bases, with 8 bases spanning the gap. This CDR3 is 12 amino acids long. The CDR3 sequence is CASRQGYQPQHF. CDR3 nucleotides: TGTGCCAGTAGGCAGGGGTATCAGCCCCAGCATTTT.

This rearrangement joins TRBV21-1 to TRBJ1-3; the table's D call, TRBD1, has no DNA check behind it. TRBV21-1 is described as a pseudogene. The CDR3 has 20 residues. Here the CDR3 DNA reads TGTGCCAGCAGCAAAGGGGGGATGGGTTCCCAGGGACACTCTGGAAACACCATATATTTT. Encoded protein: CASSKGGMGSQGHSGNTIYF.

This clone was picked up one time. The V gene is TRBV10-3, the J gene TRBJ2-3, with 9 bases aligning to TRBD2. The CDR3 contains 16 residues. The J segment lost 6 bases and the V segment lost 0 bases, leaving 7 bases of the junction unmatched. In germline, CDR1 is ENHRY, CDR2 SYGVKD. CDR3 sequence reads: CAISESSSGASDTQYF. CDR3 nucleotides: TGTGCCATCAGTGAGTCGTCTAGCGGGGCATCGGATACGCAGTATTTT.

The chain couples TRBV6-5 to TRBJ2-2; a possible D gene is TRBD1 (6 bases). The CDR3 contains 14 residues. With 6 bases removed from V and 4 bases from J, the gap between germline ends came to 12 bases. Germline assignment: CDR1 MNHEY and CDR2 SVGAGI. The CDR3 DNA is TGTGCCAGCAGGAGGGCAGGGGCCACCGGGGAGCTGTTTTTT. Its protein is CASRRAGATGELFF.

The chain joins TRBV19 to TRBJ2-3; no definite D call. The CDR3 runs 15 residues. Germline V gene sequence: CDR1 LNHDA, CDR2 SQIVND (reference sequence). The V and J ends lost 4 bases and 4 bases respectively, with 15 bases between them. DNA for the CDR3: TGTGCCAGTAGTACCCTGCCCCCGGGTGCAGATACGCAGTATTTT. Translated: CASSTLPPGADTQYF.

This clone has just one count. The chain uses TRBV2 and TRBJ2-3; D may be TRBD2 (6 bases). V was cut by 7 bases and J by 2 bases, with 13 bases left in between. The germline gives CDR1 SNHLY, CDR2 FYNNEI. This CDR3 is built from 14 residues. The chain's CDR3 is CASIVGLFTDTQYF. CDR3 DNA: TGTGCCAGCATTGTGGGACTTTTCACAGATACGCAGTATTTT.

The chain couples TRBV18 to TRBJ1-1; D not certain. V lost 4 bases, J lost 5 bases, and 11 bases lay in between. This CDR3 comprises 13 residues. Germline CDR1 reads KGHSH; CDR2 reads LQKENI. Here the CDR3 reads CASSRDTGTEAFF. As DNA, the CDR3 is TGTGCCAGCTCACGAGACACTGGAACTGAAGCTTTCTTT.

The gene calls are TRBV7-8 and TRBJ2-7; 7 positions agree with TRBD1. Losses at the gene ends were 2 bases for V and 4 bases for J; bases not matched to a gene: 2. Germline V gene sequence: CDR1 SGHVS, CDR2 FQNEAQ. This CDR3 has 13 residues. This CDR3 is CASSLTGEYEQYF. The DNA of the CDR3 is TGTGCCAGCAGCTTAACAGGGGAGTACGAGCAGTACTTC.

This chain connects TRBV7-2 to TRBJ1-3; D is undetermined. The CDR3 sequence is 13 residues long. In germline, CDR1 is SGHTA, CDR2 FQGNSA. Deletions cut 4 bases from V and 4 bases from J, with 8 bases between. CDR3 nucleotide sequence: TGTGCCAGCAGCTCCGGGAGGGGAAACACCATATATTTT. Encoded protein: CASSSGRGNTIYF.

This clone appeared once. J is TRBJ2-1 and V is TRBV9; 15 bases line up with TRBD2. The V segment lost 3 bases and the J segment 7 bases; nucleotides outside the gene matches: 14. CDR1 and CDR2 from the germline V gene are SGDLS and YYNGEE. This CDR3 is built from 19 residues. CDR3 sequence reads: CASSGTSGGARSTLNEQFF. The CDR3 nucleotides read TGTGCCAGCAGCGGGACTAGCGGGGGGGCCAGGTCGACTTTGAATGAGCAGTTCTTC.

This sequence joins TRBV5-4 and TRBJ2-1; 7 bases are a match to TRBD1. The CDR3 has 15 amino acids. Per the germline V gene, CDR1 is SGHNT and CDR2 is YYREEE (reference sequence). Germline trimming cut 3 bases from V and 5 bases from J; bases unmatched to any gene: 8. Written as DNA, the CDR3 is TGTGCCAGCAGCTCCTCGACAGGGTTTAACAATGAGCAGTTCTTC. Residues: CASSSSTGFNNEQFF.

This chain links TRBV9 with TRBJ2-5; 8 bases map to TRBD2. The CDR3 has 14 amino acids. Germline values: CDR1 SGDLS, CDR2 YYNGEE. The junction had 2 bases not matched to a gene; V was cut back by 3 bases and J by 1 base. Here the CDR3 reads CASSAGGPQETQYF. CDR3 bases: TGTGCCAGCAGCGCGGGGGGGCCCCAAGAGACCCAGTACTTC. Full variable domain (remainder filled in from reference TRBV9 and TRBJ2-5): DSGVTQTPKHLITATGQRVTLRCSPRSGDLSVYWYQQSLDQGLQFLIQYYNGEERAKGNILERFSAQQFPDLHSELNLSSLELGDSALYFCASSAGGPQETQYFGPGTRLLVL.